Relative to its sample, the clone carrying this TCR beta chain is medium-sized. Antigen: not known. The sample originates from a study of T cells in localized non-small cell lung cancer. Germline CDR1 is SGHNT and CDR2 is YENEEA. The CDR3 is 14 residues long. V shed 4 bases, J shed 7 bases, and the junction held 9 bases outside the gene matches. Whole-study findings and limits: Only one tumor region went through sequencing, so heterogeneity may still be there.

The assay was immunoSEQ multiplex PCR, and TCRdb's table has in-frame clones only and misses some. The repertoire holds about 2,700 clones, with under 30% as singletons. This material consisted of lung tumor tissue, taken before any cancer treatment. This receptor was taken from a male donor aged 60 or older with stage II squamous cell lung carcinoma. The chain couples TRBV11-3 to TRBJ1-1; 7 bases align to TRBD1. As DNA, the CDR3 is TGTGCCAGCAGCTCCCCGGGACAGCTCTTTGAAGCTTTCTTT. Translated, it gives CASSSPGQLFEAFF.